This T cell receptor (beta chain) was captured by sequencing in a study of post-analysis software for immune sequencing data. The study's findings and limits: Four or five TRBV segments occurring more often in patients than controls included TRBV5-6, TRBV5-1 and TRBV20-1. For normalized Chao1 diversity, multiple sclerosis patients scored significantly lower than controls did.

With respect to this clonotype: The antigen is undetermined.

Prepared libraries of TCR beta cDNA carried unique molecular identifiers. Between 1 and 10 million T cells gave rise to hundreds of thousands of cDNA molecules. MiXCR, applied by TCRdb to the PCR reads, yields one record per CDR3 protein. The profile shows a few hundred thousand distinct CDR3 sequences, roughly 36% of them singletons. The CDR3 totals 15 residues. V was clipped by 5 bases and J by 0 bases, with 15 bases between them. Germline V gene sequence: CDR1 DFQATT, CDR2 SNEGSKA (reference sequence). The TCR originated in a girl aged 10 to 17 with multiple sclerosis. Input material: blood. V usage is TRBV20-1 and J usage is TRBJ2-3; tentatively, D is TRBD2 (5 bases). CDR3 DNA sequence: TGCAGTGCTCCCCGACTACCGTCTAGCACAGATACGCAGTATTTT. It is translated as CSAPRLPSSTDTQYF.